This is a list of T cell receptor beta chains from one sample in a study of blood T cell repertoires in COVID-19. Sequencing used immunoSEQ multiplex PCR; TCRdb keeps in-frame clones, though not all of them. The repertoire holds 90,000 to 150,000 clones, about nine tenths seen once, with roughly 8% in the top ten. Input material: peripheral blood. Receptor source: a human donor in a cohort sampled during active COVID-19. The CDR3 runs from the conserved cysteine through the conserved F or W. D genes are given only for firm matches. Clone size is given for some rows only: seen once, a few or many times, or a class if the clone is expanded.

clone_size d_call j_call v_call cdr3_nt cdr3_aa
. TRBD1 TRBJ2-7 TRBV5-4 TGTGCCAGCAGTCCGGGACAGGGGGCCTACGAGCAGTACTTC CASSPGQGAYEQYF
once TRBD1 TRBJ2-5 TRBV24-1 TGTGCCACCAGTGAACCCACAGGGGGGGAGACCCAGTACTTC CATSEPTGGETQYF
. . TRBJ2-7 TRBV11-3 TGTGCCAGCAGCTCGTCAGCGGGTCACTACGAGCAGTACTTC CASSSSAGHYEQYF
. TRBD1 TRBJ2-1 TRBV24-1 TGTGCCACCAGTGATTCTACAGGGGGATCTTACAATGAGCAGTTCTTC CATSDSTGGSYNEQFF
. . TRBJ1-4 TRBV5-1 TGCGCCAGCAGCGGCGGACAGCGAGATGAAAAACTGTTTTTT CASSGGQRDEKLFF
. TRBD1 TRBJ1-5 TRBV28 TGTGCCAGCAGCTACTTCAGGGGGAACAATCAGCCCCAGCATTTT CASSYFRGNNQPQHF
. . TRBJ2-7 TRBV2 TGTGCCAGCAGGGCGACTGGGAGCTCCTACGAGCAGTACTTC CASRATGSSYEQYF
. . TRBJ2-7 TRBV21-1 TGTGCCAGCTGGGATTTGAGCGGGAGGCCTCACAAAGCTTACGAGCAGTACTTC CASWDLSGRPHKAYEQYF
. . TRBJ2-5 TRBV4-1 TGCGCCAGCAGCCCCTTCAAAACCACTAGCCCGGAGACCCAGTACTTC CASSPFKTTSPETQYF
. TRBD2 TRBJ2-1 TRBV14 TGTGCCAGCAGCCATTGGGGGCTAGCGGGAGGCCTTTCCTACAATGAGCAGTTCTTC CASSHWGLAGGLSYNEQFF
. . TRBJ2-7 TRBV14 TGTGCCAGCAGCCGAGGACAGGGACTACCCTACGAGCAGTACTTC CASSRGQGLPYEQYF
once . TRBJ1-5 TRBV2 TGTGCCAGCAGTGAAACTCGCGGGAGGAGCAATCAGCCCCAGCATTTT CASSETRGRSNQPQHF
. TRBD2 TRBJ2-1 TRBV10-1 TGCGCCAGCAGTGACTGGACTAGCGGACACAATGAGCAGTTCTTC CASSDWTSGHNEQFF
. TRBD1 TRBJ2-7 TRBV9 TGTGCCAGCAGCGTTGCGCCGGGACAGCAATACGAGCAGTACTTC CASSVAPGQQYEQYF
. . TRBJ1-1 TRBV18 TGTGCCAGCTCACCAGGGAGGTCGGGGGCTGAAGCTTTCTTT CASSPGRSGAEAFF
. TRBD2 TRBJ2-5 TRBV28 TGTGCCAGCAGGGTACCGGGAGGGTCCGAGACCCAGTACTTC CASRVPGGSETQYF
. . TRBJ1-4 TRBV5-1 TGCGCCAGCAGCTTGGCGTGGACACGCGATGAAAAACTGTTTTTT CASSLAWTRDEKLFF
. . TRBJ2-4 TRBV28 TGTGCCAGCAGTTTAGAACTACTAGCCAAAAACATTCAGTACTTC CASSLELLAKNIQYF
. . TRBJ2-7 TRBV5-6 TGTGCCAGCAGCTTAATCCCGTACGAGCAGTACTTC CASSLIPYEQYF
. TRBD2 TRBJ2-7 TRBV28 TGTGCCAGCACGACACGGACTAGCGGCTACGAGCAGTACTTC CASTTRTSGYEQYF
. . TRBJ2-2 TRBV18 TGTGCCAGCTCACTAAGAGGCACTACCCCTACCGGGGAGCTGTTTTTT CASSLRGTTPTGELFF
. TRBD1 TRBJ1-2 TRBV11-3 TGTGCCAGCAGCCAGGGACAGGACTATGGCTACACCTTC CASSQGQDYGYTF
. TRBD1 TRBJ2-7 TRBV11-2 TGTGCCAGCAGCCCTGACAGGGGAGTCTACGAGCAGTACTTC CASSPDRGVYEQYF
. TRBD1 TRBJ1-1 TRBV30 TGTGCCTCAACAGGGGTTAGGGTGAACACTGAAGCTTTCTTT CASTGVRVNTEAFF
. TRBD1 TRBJ2-5 TRBV27 TGTGCCAGCAGTTTACGACAGGGGGCGACGCGGGAGACCCAGTACTTC CASSLRQGATRETQYF
. . TRBJ2-5 TRBV7-6 TGTGCCAGCAGCTTATCCCGAGAGACCCAGTACTTC CASSLSRETQYF
. TRBD2 TRBJ2-3 TRBV9 TGTGCCAGCAGCGTAGTTTCGGTAGCGGGGGGGGCGGCAGATACGCAGTATTTT CASSVVSVAGGAADTQYF
. TRBD1 TRBJ2-3 TRBV20-1 TGCAGTGCTAGTTGGGGGACAGGGGAGTGGACAGATACGCAGTATTTT CSASWGTGEWTDTQYF
. . TRBJ2-1 TRBV2 TGTGCCAGCAGTCGAGAGGCTAATGAGCAGTTCTTC CASSREANEQFF